What follows are 16 T cell receptor beta chains derived from one specimen sequenced in a study of blood T cells in healthy people across ages. It was with a sample-barcoded 5' primer and a J-beta primer mix that a second PCR of roughly 6 to 12 cycles was run. TCRdb itself ran the 5' RACE reads through MiXCR, one entry per CDR3 protein. The data hold about 1,600,000 distinct CDR3 sequences, with 35% to 45% observed a single time. Sequencing input: blood. These receptors were collected from a woman aged 18-29 years in good health.

This clonotype has a single count. The chain combines TRBV4-1 with TRBJ2-5; unclear D gene. Trimming left V 4 bases short and J 4 bases short, with 10 bases between. Germline V gene data show CDR1 as MGHRA and CDR2 as YSYEKL. The CDR3 has 13 residues. CDR3 bases: TGCGCCAGCAGCCTTCAGATTCTAGAGACCCAGTACTTC. As protein: CASSLQILETQYF.

The chain employs TRBV20-1 and TRBJ1-2; D is unclear. This CDR3 is 12 amino acids long. Trimming took off 6 bases at V and 3 bases at J, with 11 bases between the two ends. The germline V gene has CDR1 DFQATT and CDR2 SNEGSKA (reference sequence). Here the CDR3 DNA reads TGCAGTGCCCGGGCGACACACTATGGCTACACCTTC. Residues: CSARATHYGYTF.

This clonotype came up a few times. The chain joins TRBV7-2 to TRBJ2-1; D may correspond to TRBD1 or TRBD2 (6 bases each). Per the germline V gene, CDR1 is SGHTA and CDR2 is FQGNSA. The V end lost 5 bases, the J end lost 5 bases, and 16 bases lay between the germline ends. The CDR3 extends over 15 amino acids. In DNA, the CDR3 is TGTGCCAGCAGCCTGAAGGGGGGTTCGAACAATGAGCAGTTCTTC. Protein product: CASSLKGGSNNEQFF. The full variable domain, with the rest looked up from reference TRBV7-2 and TRBJ2-1, is GAGVSQSPSNKVTEKGKDVELRCDPISGHTALYWYRQSLGQGLEFLIYFQGNSAPDKSGLPSDRFSAERTGGSVSTLTIQRTQQEDSAVYLCASSLKGGSNNEQFFGPGTRLTVL.

This chain joins TRBV20-1 and TRBJ2-7, with 8 bases lining up with TRBD1. This CDR3 region has 13 residues. Germline CDR1 DFQATT, CDR2 SNEGSKA (reference sequence). Trimming at V came to 7 bases and at J to 7 bases, leaving 12 bases not matched to a gene. The chain's CDR3 is CSVNTGGTPEQYF. CDR3 nucleotide sequence: TGCAGTGTTAACACAGGGGGTACGCCGGAGCAGTACTTC.

This clonotype was seen a few times. V gene TRBV20-1 combines with J gene TRBJ2-1, with D possibly called TRBD1 or TRBD2 (5 bases each). Germline V gene sequence: CDR1 DFQATT, CDR2 SNEGSKA (reference sequence). This CDR3 is 14 amino acids long. Trimming cost V 4 bases and J 6 bases, with 16 bases left between them. CDR3 in DNA: TGCAGTGCTACCGCCACTTGGGACCGCAATGAGCAGTTCTTC. Protein: CSATATWDRNEQFF.

V and J are TRBV6-5 and TRBJ2-1; 16 bases match TRBD2. The end of the DNA is better explained by TRBJ2-7, so the J call may be wrong. The CDR3 is made up of 18 amino acids. Germline CDR1 MNHEY, CDR2 SVGAGI. The CDR3: CASSSPGTSGGAYNEQYF. For the CDR3, the DNA is TGTGCCAGCAGTTCCCCCGGGACTAGCGGGGGGGCTTACAATGAGCAGTACTTC.

J is TRBJ1-1 and V is TRBV7-2, with 9 bases identical to TRBD1. The CDR3 covers 16 residues. Looked up from germline, CDR1 is SGHTA and CDR2 is FQGNSA. V lost 5 bases, J lost 2 bases, and 9 bases stayed unmatched. CDR3 sequence reads: CASSRLPGQGNTEAFF. CDR3 DNA sequence: TGTGCCAGCAGCAGACTCCCGGGACAGGGAAACACTGAAGCTTTCTTT.

This clonotype was counted a few times. The rearrangement links TRBV12-3 or TRBV12-4 to TRBJ1-4; D call uncertain. The CDR3 totals 13 residues. Trimming removed 3 bases from V and 6 bases from J, with 8 bases in between. CDR3 sequence: CASSLQTHEKLFF. The CDR3 DNA follows: TGTGCCAGCAGTTTGCAGACCCATGAAAAACTGTTTTTT.

The CDR3: CASSQVRRAVYNEQFF. The CDR3 bases are TGCGCCAGCAGCCAAGTTCGCCGAGCGGTCTACAATGAGCAGTTCTTC. The chain couples TRBV4-1 to TRBJ2-1, with D possibly matching TRBD2 (5 bases). V was clipped by 1 base and J by 3 bases, with 13 bases between them. Germline V gene lookup returns CDR1 MGHRA and CDR2 YSYEKL. The CDR3 is 16 amino acids.

CDR3 residues: CAISELGTSTNYGYTF. The CDR3 DNA reads as TGTGCCATCAGTGAGTTAGGGACGTCAACGAACTATGGCTACACCTTC. This sequence joins TRBV10-3 and TRBJ1-2; D might be TRBD1 (5 bases). V dropped 1 base and J dropped 2 bases, with 14 bases sitting between them. This CDR3 contains 16 residues. Germline CDR1 reads ENHRY; CDR2 reads SYGVKD.

This clonotype was detected many times. V usage is TRBV10-3 and J usage is TRBJ2-7, with TRBD1 as a possible D gene (7 bases). In germline, CDR1 is ENHRY, CDR2 SYGVKD. Between the trimmed V and J ends, which lost 6 bases and 3 bases, there was a span of 21 bases. This CDR3 has 16 residues. In DNA form, the CDR3 reads TGTGCCATCAGCGAGGAGGGGTTGGGACAGAGCTACGAGCAGTACTTC. Its translation is CAISEEGLGQSYEQYF.

This clonotype occurred once. This rearrangement joins TRBV2 to TRBJ1-5; D remains unclear. This CDR3 comprises 13 residues. With 8 bases removed from V and 8 bases from J, the gap between germline ends came to 16 bases. Per germline, CDR1 SNHLY and CDR2 FYNNEI. Written as DNA, the CDR3 is TGTGCCAGCGAGGCCGAAACCGGGAAGCCCCAGCATTTT. Its translation: CASEAETGKPQHF.

This clonotype was picked up a small number of times. The chain employs TRBV15 and TRBJ1-5, with 7 positions matching TRBD1. Germline lookup yields CDR1 LNHNV and CDR2 YYDKDF (reference sequence). V lost 4 bases, J lost 5 bases, and 8 bases stayed unmatched. There are 15 residues in the CDR3. The chain's CDR3 is CATSTTPTGDQPQHF. DNA for the CDR3: TGTGCCACCAGCACGACCCCCACAGGGGATCAGCCCCAGCATTTT.

The sample holds many counts of this clonotype. The chain employs TRBV5-1 and TRBJ2-7; 8 nucleotides line up with TRBD1. The CDR3 totals 15 residues. Germline V gene sequence: CDR1 SGHRS, CDR2 YFSETQ. V gave up 0 bases and J gave up 3 bases; unmatched junction bases: 5. The CDR3 DNA follows: TGCGCCAGCAGCTTGGACGGGACAGGCTTCTACGAGCAGTACTTC. This encodes CASSLDGTGFYEQYF.

The chain employs TRBV4-1 and TRBJ2-4; possible D gene TRBD1, 6 bases. CDR1 is MGHRA, CDR2 YSYEKL, per germline. The CDR3 has 16 residues. Trimming removed 5 bases from V and 2 bases from J, with 16 bases in between. Here the CDR3 reads CASSDGTRASKNIQYF. DNA for the CDR3: TGCGCCAGCAGCGACGGGACAAGGGCTTCCAAAAACATTCAGTACTTC.

The J gene is TRBJ2-3, the V gene TRBV6-2 or TRBV6-3, with a tentative D call TRBD1 (6 bases). The germline gives CDR1 MNHEY, CDR2 SVGEGT. V was shortened by 6 bases and J by 7 bases, with 17 bases between the two germline ends. This CDR3 comprises 14 residues. CDR3 DNA sequence: TGTGCCAGCAGCCCCCCTAGGGACATCCATACGCAGTATTTT. The encoded protein is CASSPPRDIHTQYF.